The clone carrying this TCR beta chain showed up just once. This sample is part of a study of blood T cell repertoires in COVID-19. About the study: The study drew acute and convalescent COVID-19 samples from the United States, Italy and Spain. In each case, the material was cDNA or gDNA derived from T cells, B-cell-depleted T cells, or PBMCs.

Sequencing was performed with immunoSEQ multiplex PCR; in TCRdb, only in-frame clones are kept and a portion is missing. The sample consists of about 240,000 clones, around 89% of them appearing once. The germline CDR1 and CDR2 sequences are MGHDK and SYGVNS. Between the trimmed V and J ends, which lost 8 bases and 6 bases, there was a span of 23 bases. The length of the CDR3 is 16 residues. The specimen sequenced was PBMCs or T cells enriched from blood (not recorded which). This clonotype was obtained from a woman in her 30s who had recovered from COVID-19. The genes are TRBV25-1 and TRBJ2-1, with D maybe TRBD2 (5 bases). CDR3 sequence reads: CASQTRVEIGVNEQFF. DNA for the CDR3: TGTGCCAGCCAAACGAGGGTGGAGATCGGGGTCAATGAGCAGTTCTTC.